This is a list of T cell receptor beta chains from one sample in a study of chemoradiotherapy in HPV16-positive cancers. The method was immunoSEQ multiplex PCR; TCRdb's version includes in-frame clones alone and lacks a portion of them. The sample lists under 35,000 clones, over 85% occurring once. Specimen: blood, collected from a patient who underwent chemoradiotherapy. Receptor source: a human donor with HPV-associated anogenital cancer. The CDR3 runs from the conserved cysteine through the conserved F or W. Fields, in order: V gene, clone size, J gene, D gene, CDR3 DNA, CDR3 protein. The D gene is left open where the match is weak. Expanded clones get a size class; other rows say once, few or many, or leave the size out.

V gene: TRBV2
clone size: -
J gene: TRBJ1-2
D gene: -
CDR3 DNA: TGTGCCAGCAGCGGCTTAATAATCTATGGCTACACCTTC
CDR3 protein: CASSGLIIYGYTF

V gene: TRBV9
clone size: -
J gene: TRBJ2-5
D gene: -
CDR3 DNA: TGTGCCAGCAGCGTCGGTCAGGGGAGGGAAGAGACCCAGTACTTC
CDR3 protein: CASSVGQGREETQYF

V gene: TRBV19
clone size: -
J gene: TRBJ2-2
D gene: -
CDR3 DNA: TGTGCCAGTAGTATAGGGTGGAGTGGCACCGGGGAGCTGTTTTTT
CDR3 protein: CASSIGWSGTGELFF

V gene: TRBV15
clone size: once
J gene: TRBJ2-7
D gene: -
CDR3 DNA: TGTGCCACTGCCCTCGGAGGGACCTACGAGCAGTACTTC
CDR3 protein: CATALGGTYEQYF

V gene: TRBV6-5
clone size: -
J gene: TRBJ1-2
D gene: -
CDR3 DNA: TGTGCCAGCAGTTTTTACAGAGAAGCTAACTATGGCTACACCTTC
CDR3 protein: CASSFYREANYGYTF

V gene: TRBV6-6
clone size: once
J gene: TRBJ1-4
D gene: -
CDR3 DNA: TGTGCCAGCAGTTACGCGGGGCTGACAACTAATGAAAAACTGTTTTTT
CDR3 protein: CASSYAGLTTNEKLFF

V gene: TRBV11-1
clone size: -
J gene: TRBJ2-7
D gene: -
CDR3 DNA: TGTGCCAGCAGCTCGGACAGATCCTACGAGCAGTACTTC
CDR3 protein: CASSSDRSYEQYF

V gene: TRBV2
clone size: -
J gene: TRBJ2-2
D gene: TRBD2
CDR3 DNA: TGTGCCAGCAGCACCGGACTAGCGGGTGCCGGGGAGCTGTTTTTT
CDR3 protein: CASSTGLAGAGELFF

V gene: TRBV20-1
clone size: -
J gene: TRBJ2-1
D gene: -
CDR3 DNA: TGCAGTGCTAGGGTCTACAATGAGCAGTTCTTC
CDR3 protein: CSARVYNEQFF

V gene: TRBV7-2
clone size: -
J gene: TRBJ1-4
D gene: TRBD1
CDR3 DNA: TGTGCCAGCAGGCGTGACAGGGGGGATGAAAAACTGTTTTTT
CDR3 protein: CASRRDRGDEKLFF

V gene: TRBV27
clone size: -
J gene: TRBJ2-5
D gene: TRBD2
CDR3 DNA: TGTGCCAGCAGTTTATCTAGCGGGCCTTTAGGGACCCAGTACTTC
CDR3 protein: CASSLSSGPLGTQYF

V gene: TRBV6-5
clone size: -
J gene: TRBJ2-1
D gene: TRBD1
CDR3 DNA: TGTGCCAGCAGGGGACAGCTGCCGGGGAATGAGCAGTTCTTC
CDR3 protein: CASRGQLPGNEQFF

V gene: TRBV19
clone size: -
J gene: TRBJ1-2
D gene: -
CDR3 DNA: TGTGCCTGTAGAGGTACCCTCTATGGCTACACCTTC
CDR3 protein: CACRGTLYGYTF

V gene: TRBV4-3
clone size: -
J gene: TRBJ2-1
D gene: -
CDR3 DNA: TGCGCCAGCAGCCAAGAAGGATGGGAGGAGCAGTTCTTC
CDR3 protein: CASSQEGWEEQFF

V gene: TRBV15
clone size: -
J gene: TRBJ1-5
D gene: -
CDR3 DNA: TGTGCCACCAGCAGAGATCCGGGGGCAGGGAGTCAGCCCCAGCATTTT
CDR3 protein: CATSRDPGAGSQPQHF

V gene: TRBV4-2
clone size: -
J gene: TRBJ2-7
D gene: TRBD1
CDR3 DNA: TGTGCCAGCAGCCAAACTACCGGGACAGGGGCTCGCGAGCAGTACTTC
CDR3 protein: CASSQTTGTGAREQYF

V gene: TRBV29-1
clone size: -
J gene: TRBJ2-7
D gene: -
CDR3 DNA: TGCAGCGTGCGATCCCCGCTCGAGCAGTACTTC
CDR3 protein: CSVRSPLEQYF

V gene: TRBV27
clone size: -
J gene: TRBJ2-2
D gene: -
CDR3 DNA: TGTGCCAGCAGTCCCTCGAACACCGGGGAGCTGTTTTTT
CDR3 protein: CASSPSNTGELFF